Each of the 20 T cell receptor beta chains below was sequenced from the same sample in a study of T cells after yellow fever vaccination. TCRdb itself ran the 5' RACE reads through MiXCR, one entry per CDR3 protein. The data hold about 240,000 distinct CDR3 sequences, with less than 9% observed a single time. The sample in question was CD4+ T cells sorted from PBMCs, obtained 15 days after the yellow fever booster vaccination. These receptors were collected from a young man who received the YFV17D yellow fever vaccine.

This clonotype has a handful of counts. The chain recombines TRBV5-5 with TRBJ2-3, with 7 bases fitting TRBD1. Germline V gene lookup returns CDR1 SGHKS and CDR2 YYEKEE (reference sequence). This CDR3 is built from 11 residues. Trimming took 0 bases from V and 15 from J; bases not matched to a gene: 4. CDR3 sequence reads: CASSLGRGYYF. CDR3 nucleotides: TGTGCCAGCAGCTTGGGCAGGGGGTACTATTTT. The whole variable domain, filled in from reference TRBV5-5 and TRBJ2-3, reads DAGVTQSPTHLIKTRGQQVTLRCSPISGHKSVSWYQQVLGQGPQFIFQYYEKEERGRGNFPDRFSARQFPNYSSELNVNALLLGDSALYLCASSLGRGYYFGPGTRLTVL.

This clonotype was found a few times. The rearrangement uses TRBV20-1 and TRBJ2-3; unclear D gene. CDR3 length equals 14 residues. V lost 6 bases to trimming and J lost 5 bases, with 18 bases between them. The germline gives CDR1 DFQATT, CDR2 SNEGSKA (reference sequence). The CDR3 coding sequence is TGCAGTGCCTTCGACGGAGCTCCTGGAGATACGCAGTATTTT. Amino acids: CSAFDGAPGDTQYF.

The sample holds a few counts of this clonotype. The chain combines TRBV7-2 with TRBJ2-6; tentatively, D is TRBD2 (7 bases). V was trimmed by 1 base and J by 0 bases, leaving 16 bases between them. The CDR3 consists of 19 residues. From germline, CDR1 is SGHTA and CDR2 FQGNSA. In DNA, the CDR3 is TGTGCCAGCAGCTTAGGGCAGGGGAGGGGCTTCTCTGGGGCCAACGTCCTGACTTTC. Protein product: CASSLGQGRGFSGANVLTF.

The chain joins TRBV12-3 or TRBV12-4 to TRBJ2-1; D not certain. V was shortened by 6 bases and J by 13 bases, with 19 bases between the two germline ends. The CDR3 spans 13 residues. The CDR3 sequence: CASSPSEEDPQFF. CDR3 sequence (DNA): TGTGCCAGCAGCCCCAGCGAGGAAGATCCACAGTTCTTC.

This clonotype was recorded at least ten times. This chain connects TRBV20-1 to TRBJ2-3, with 8 nucleotides matching TRBD2. V lost 1 base, J lost 3 bases, and 6 bases stayed unmatched. The CDR3 sequence is 15 residues long. CDR1 and CDR2 from the germline V gene are DFQATT and SNEGSKA (reference sequence). DNA of the CDR3: TGCAGTGCTAGAGGGTCACTAGCGGAAACAGATACGCAGTATTTT. It encodes CSARGSLAETDTQYF.

This clonotype occurred many times. V is TRBV14 and J is TRBJ2-2; D perhaps matches TRBD1 (7 bases). CDR3 length equals 17 residues. Germline CDR1 is SGHDN and CDR2 is FVKESK. Trimming removed 4 bases from V and 6 bases from J, with 21 bases in between. The CDR3 DNA reads as TGTGCCAGCAGCCGCAGGTTGACGCCAGGGGGGCCCGGGGAGCTGTTTTTT. Encoded protein: CASSRRLTPGGPGELFF.

This clonotype was detected only a few times. This chain joins TRBV30 and TRBJ2-2, with TRBD2 identical over 9 bases. This CDR3 spans 15 amino acids. Germline CDR1 and CDR2: GTSNPN and SVGIG (reference sequence). The V gene end was trimmed by 1 base and the J gene end by 8 bases; junction bases not matched to a gene: 8. CDR3 loop: CAWSGGGRATGELFF. CDR3 nucleotides: TGTGCCTGGAGTGGCGGCGGGAGGGCCACGGGGGAGCTGTTTTTT.

In this sample, this clonotype turned up a few times. V is TRBV7-8 and J is TRBJ2-7, with TRBD2 matching 9 bases. Trimming cost V 5 bases and J 3 bases; bases outside gene matches: 11. The CDR3 runs to 16 residues. Germline V gives CDR1 SGHVS, CDR2 FQNEAQ. The CDR3 spells CASSQRATSGGYEQYF. The CDR3 nucleotides are TGTGCCAGCAGCCAGAGGGCGACTAGCGGTGGCTACGAGCAGTACTTC.

In the case of this clonotype: One junction end disagrees with the germline gene, perhaps due to a read error. This chain connects TRBV28 to TRBJ2-7; D is uncertain. CDR1 is MDHEN, CDR2 SYDVKM, per germline. The CDR3 consists of 11 residues. In nucleotides, the CDR3 is TGTGACAGCAGTTTAACTCACGAGCAGTACTTC. It yields the protein CDSSLTHEQYF.

This clonotype was seen a handful of times. The chain joins TRBV9 to TRBJ2-2, with 10 bases lining up with TRBD2. The germline V gene has CDR1 SGDLS and CDR2 YYNGEE. The CDR3 runs to 17 residues. V shed 2 bases and J 1 base; nucleotides not matched to a gene: 5. The CDR3 spells CASSVAGTSVNTGELFF. In DNA form, the CDR3 reads TGTGCCAGCAGCGTCGCCGGGACTAGCGTGAACACCGGGGAGCTGTTTTTT. Together with reference TRBV9 and TRBJ2-2, the CDR3 gives the full variable domain: DSGVTQTPKHLITATGQRVTLRCSPRSGDLSVYWYQQSLDQGLQFLIQYYNGEERAKGNILERFSAQQFPDLHSELNLSSLELGDSALYFCASSVAGTSVNTGELFFGEGSRLTVL.

This clonotype has more than one count but fewer than ten. The rearrangement links TRBV12-3 or TRBV12-4 to TRBJ2-7; TRBD2 aligns across 7 bases. The CDR3 runs 14 residues. V was clipped by 5 bases and J by 7 bases; unmatched bases: 11. Here the CDR3 DNA reads TGTGCCAGCAGTCCTACGCGGGAGCCTTTTGAGCAGTACTTC. This encodes CASSPTREPFEQYF.

This sequence joins TRBV6-6 and TRBJ1-1; TRBD1 aligns across 7 bases. Per germline, CDR1 MNHNY and CDR2 SVGAGI (reference sequence). The CDR3 is 13 residues long. V was pared by 5 bases and J by 4 bases, with 4 bases of the junction left unmatched. The CDR3 coding sequence is TGTGCCAGCAGTACCCAGGGGGGCACTGAAGCTTTCTTT. Translating it yields CASSTQGGTEAFF.

The table lists this clonotype with a few counts. The genes are TRBV7-3 and TRBJ2-1; 8 nucleotides agree with TRBD2. The germline CDR1 and CDR2 sequences are SGHTA and FQGTGA. With 5 bases clipped from V and 7 bases from J, the junction kept 10 bases outside the gene matches. The CDR3 consists of 15 residues. The CDR3 sequence is CASSPASGRSNEQFF. The CDR3 DNA reads as TGTGCCAGCAGCCCTGCCAGCGGGAGATCAAATGAGCAGTTCTTC.

The genes are TRBV12-3 or TRBV12-4 and TRBJ2-7; tentatively, D is TRBD1 or TRBD2 (5 bases each). The CDR3 has 11 residues. Trimming stripped 11 bases from V and 2 bases from J, with 10 bases between. The CDR3 loop reads CASGRTYEQYF. The CDR3 bases are TGTGCCTCGGGACGAACCTACGAGCAGTACTTC.

The sample holds many counts of this clonotype. This chain links TRBV7-9 with TRBJ2-5; weak D call: TRBD2 (6 bases). This CDR3 has 15 residues. Trimming left V 7 bases short and J 1 base short, with 16 bases between. The germline gives CDR1 SEHNR, CDR2 FQNEAQ (reference sequence). The CDR3 spells CASTILAGLQETQYF. The DNA of the CDR3 is TGTGCCAGCACCATACTAGCTGGCCTCCAAGAGACCCAGTACTTC. Together with reference TRBV7-9 and TRBJ2-5, the CDR3 gives the full variable domain: DTGVSQNPRHKITKRGQNVTFRCDPISEHNRLYWYRQTLGQGPEFLTYFQNEAQLEKSRLLSDRFSAERPKGSFSTLEIQRTEQGDSAMYLCASTILAGLQETQYFGPGTRLLVL.

At least ten counts were recorded for this clonotype. This chain links TRBV7-2 with TRBJ2-2; 7 bases align to TRBD1. The V and J ends lost 5 bases and 6 bases, in that order; junction bases with no gene match: 12. This CDR3 contains 16 residues. Germline-derived CDR1 and CDR2 are SGHTA and FQGNSA. In nucleotides, the CDR3 is TGTGCCAGCAGCGGTACCGGGACAGAGGCGGCCGGGGAGCTGTTTTTT. It yields the protein CASSGTGTEAAGELFF.

In its sample, this clonotype was seen a few times. The chain carries TRBV20-1 and TRBJ1-2; D unclear. CDR3 length: 13 amino acids. Trimming cost V 0 bases and J 7 bases, with 12 bases left between them. Germline CDR1 reads DFQATT; CDR2 reads SNEGSKA (reference sequence). The CDR3 DNA sequence: TGCAGTGCTAGAGATTCTGTCATCCTTGGCTACACCTTC. Its protein product is CSARDSVILGYTF.

The sample holds many counts of this clonotype. The V gene is TRBV28, the J gene TRBJ1-1; the D gene is possibly TRBD1 (6 bases). Between the trimmed V and J ends, which lost 7 bases and 7 bases, there was a span of 22 bases. The CDR3 is made up of 15 amino acids. Germline V CDR1 and CDR2: MDHEN, SYDVKM. The CDR3 bases are TGTGCCAGCATTACAATCGGGGGGACATCGATTGAAGCTTTCTTT. This translates into CASITIGGTSIEAFF. Together with reference TRBV28 and TRBJ1-1, the CDR3 gives the full variable domain: DVKVTQSSRYLVKRTGEKVFLECVQDMDHENMFWYRQDPGLGLRLIYFSYDVKMKEKGDIPEGYSVSREKKERFSLILESASTNQTSMYLCASITIGGTSIEAFFGQGTRLTVV.

This clonotype came up many times. This rearrangement joins TRBV20-1 to TRBJ2-7, with 10 nucleotides matching TRBD2. V was pared by 2 bases and J by 3 bases, with 4 bases of the junction left unmatched. Per the germline V gene, CDR1 is DFQATT and CDR2 is SNEGSKA (reference sequence). This CDR3 comprises 14 residues. The CDR3 DNA reads as TGCAGTGCTAGACCCCTAGCGGGAGTCTACGAGCAGTACTTC. It specifies CSARPLAGVYEQYF.

This clonotype was seen many times. The chain combines TRBV7-2 with TRBJ2-3, with 8 bases fitting TRBD2. The germline V gene encodes CDR1 SGHTA and CDR2 FQGNSA. The CDR3 loop spans 15 amino acids. Trimming removed 2 bases from V and 4 bases from J; junction bases left unmatched: 5. CDR3 coding DNA: TGTGCCAGCAGCTTAAAAGCGGGAGCGGCAGATACGCAGTATTTT. Translating it yields CASSLKAGAADTQYF.